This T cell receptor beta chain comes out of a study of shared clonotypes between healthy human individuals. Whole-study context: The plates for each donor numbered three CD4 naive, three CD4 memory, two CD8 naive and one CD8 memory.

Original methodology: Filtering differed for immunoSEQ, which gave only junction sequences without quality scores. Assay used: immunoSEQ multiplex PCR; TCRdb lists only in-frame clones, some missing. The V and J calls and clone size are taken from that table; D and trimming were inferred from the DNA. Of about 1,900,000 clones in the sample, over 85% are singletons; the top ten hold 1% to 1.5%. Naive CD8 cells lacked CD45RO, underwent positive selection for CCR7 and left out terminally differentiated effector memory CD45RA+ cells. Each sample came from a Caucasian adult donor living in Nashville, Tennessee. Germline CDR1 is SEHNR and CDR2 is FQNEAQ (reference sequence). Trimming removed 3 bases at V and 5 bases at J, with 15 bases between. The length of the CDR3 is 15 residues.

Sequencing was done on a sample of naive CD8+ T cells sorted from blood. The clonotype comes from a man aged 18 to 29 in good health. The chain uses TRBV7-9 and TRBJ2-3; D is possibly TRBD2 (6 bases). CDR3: CASSLEAGLVDTQYF. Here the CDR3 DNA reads TGTGCCAGCAGCTTGGAGGCGGGACTTGTAGATACGCAGTATTTT.